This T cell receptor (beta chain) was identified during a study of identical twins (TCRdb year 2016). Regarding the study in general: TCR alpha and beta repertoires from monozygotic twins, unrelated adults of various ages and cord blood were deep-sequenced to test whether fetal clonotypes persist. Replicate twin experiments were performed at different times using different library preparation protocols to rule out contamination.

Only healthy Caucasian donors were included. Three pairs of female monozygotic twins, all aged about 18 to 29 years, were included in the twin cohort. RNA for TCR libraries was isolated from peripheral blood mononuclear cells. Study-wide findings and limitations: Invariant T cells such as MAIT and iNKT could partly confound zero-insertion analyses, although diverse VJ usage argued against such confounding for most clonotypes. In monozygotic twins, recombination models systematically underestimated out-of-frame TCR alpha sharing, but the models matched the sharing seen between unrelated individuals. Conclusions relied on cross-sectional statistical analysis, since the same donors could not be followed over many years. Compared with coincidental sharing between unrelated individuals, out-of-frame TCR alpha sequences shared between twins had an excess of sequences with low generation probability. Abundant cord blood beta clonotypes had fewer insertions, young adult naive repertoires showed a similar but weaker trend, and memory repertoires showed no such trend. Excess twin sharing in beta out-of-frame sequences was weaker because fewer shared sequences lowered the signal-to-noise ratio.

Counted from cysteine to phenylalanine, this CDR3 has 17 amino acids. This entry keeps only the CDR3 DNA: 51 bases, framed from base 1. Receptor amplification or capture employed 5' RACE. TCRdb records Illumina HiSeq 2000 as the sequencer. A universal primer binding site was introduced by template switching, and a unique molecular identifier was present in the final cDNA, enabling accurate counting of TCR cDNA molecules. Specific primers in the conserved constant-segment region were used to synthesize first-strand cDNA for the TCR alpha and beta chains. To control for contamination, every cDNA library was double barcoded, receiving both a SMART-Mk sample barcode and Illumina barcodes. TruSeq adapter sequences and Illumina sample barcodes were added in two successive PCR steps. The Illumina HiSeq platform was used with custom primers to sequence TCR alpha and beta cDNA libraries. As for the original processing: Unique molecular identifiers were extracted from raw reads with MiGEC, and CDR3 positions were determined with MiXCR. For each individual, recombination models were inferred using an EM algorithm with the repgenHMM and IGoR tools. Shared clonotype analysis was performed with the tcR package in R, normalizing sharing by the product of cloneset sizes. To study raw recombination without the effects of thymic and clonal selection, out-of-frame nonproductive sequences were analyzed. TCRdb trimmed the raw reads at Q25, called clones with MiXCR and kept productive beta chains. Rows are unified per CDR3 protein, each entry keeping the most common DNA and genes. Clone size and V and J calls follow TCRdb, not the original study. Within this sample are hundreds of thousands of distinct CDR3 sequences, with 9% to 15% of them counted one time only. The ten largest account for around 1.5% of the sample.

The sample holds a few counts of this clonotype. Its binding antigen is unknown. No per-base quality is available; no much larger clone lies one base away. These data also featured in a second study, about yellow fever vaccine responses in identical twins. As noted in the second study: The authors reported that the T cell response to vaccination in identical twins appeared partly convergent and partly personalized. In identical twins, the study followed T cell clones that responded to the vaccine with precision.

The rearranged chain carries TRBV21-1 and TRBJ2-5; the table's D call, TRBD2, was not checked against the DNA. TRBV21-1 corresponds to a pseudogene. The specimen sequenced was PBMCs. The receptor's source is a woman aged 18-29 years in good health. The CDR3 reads CASSNGGGTSGRETQYF. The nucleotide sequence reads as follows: TGTGCCAGCAGCAACGGGGGTGGGACTAGCGGGAGAGAGACCCAGTACTTC.